The 30 T cell receptor beta chains below come from one sample, sequenced in a study of shared clonotypes between healthy human individuals. Libraries were prepared by immunoSEQ multiplex PCR; TCRdb keeps only in-frame clonotypes and omits some of them. The sample lists roughly 2.5 million clones; around 94% were seen once. Input material: naive CD4+ T cells sorted from blood. Subset specified: CD45RA+ positively selected. Receptors originate from a man aged 18 to 30 in good health.

Note on this clone: This sample also contains other DNA sequences that code for the same CDR3. This chain uses TRBV5-1 with TRBJ1-4, with 8 bases lining up with TRBD1. V lost 2 bases to trimming and J lost 2 bases; unmatched junction nucleotides: 2. Germline V CDR1 and CDR2: SGHRS, YFSETQ. The CDR3 covers 15 residues. This chain's CDR3 is CASSLNRGTNEKLFF. CDR3 sequence (DNA): TGCGCCAGCAGCTTAAACAGGGGGACTAATGAAAAACTGTTTTTT.

This sequence joins TRBV6-5 and TRBJ2-5, with 7 nucleotides matching TRBD1. This CDR3 has 13 amino acids. V shed 6 bases, J shed 5 bases, and the junction held 6 bases outside the gene matches. From germline, CDR1 is MNHEY and CDR2 SVGAGI. CDR3 amino acids: CASRIRGSETQYF. DNA for the CDR3: TGTGCCAGCAGGATCAGGGGGAGTGAGACCCAGTACTTC.

Concerning this clone itself: Other DNA sequences of this sample code for an identical CDR3. This rearrangement joins TRBV9 to TRBJ2-7; maybe TRBD2 (6 bases). The CDR3 sequence is 13 residues long. Germline lookup yields CDR1 SGDLS and CDR2 YYNGEE. V shed 0 bases and J shed 6 bases, with 10 bases lying between them. CDR3 loop: CASSVVGGTEQYF. The CDR3 nucleotides are TGTGCCAGCAGCGTAGTTGGGGGGACCGAGCAGTACTTC.

This clone showed up just once. J is TRBJ1-2 and V is TRBV19; D ambiguous. CDR1 is LNHDA and CDR2 is SQIVND in the germline V gene (reference sequence). The V end was cut by 0 bases, the J end by 8 bases, with 13 bases between. This CDR3 is 14 amino acids long. The CDR3 nucleotides are TGTGCCAGTAGTATAGATGACGGTCTAAGGGGCTACACCTTC. Encoded protein: CASSIDDGLRGYTF.

CDR3 region: CASSAARGTDTQYF. The CDR3 DNA follows: TGTGCCAGCAGCGCGGCCCGAGGCACAGATACGCAGTATTTT. The V call is TRBV5-6, the J call TRBJ2-3; D not certain. The CDR3 totals 14 residues. Germline V lookup: CDR1 SGHDT, CDR2 YYEEEE. The V and J ends lost 4 bases and 1 base respectively, with 10 bases between them.

The rearrangement links TRBV11-2 to TRBJ2-3; D uncertain. The CDR3 contains 13 residues. Trimming stripped 1 base from V and 6 bases from J, with 8 bases between. Germline V lookup: CDR1 SGHAT, CDR2 FQNNGV. The CDR3, as DNA: TGTGCCAGCAGCTTAGGGGTGCTGGATACGCAGTATTTT. This gives the protein CASSLGVLDTQYF.

This sequence joins TRBV5-1 and TRBJ2-2; possible D gene TRBD2, 6 bases. V lost 3 bases and J 4 bases, leaving 16 bases between the germline ends. Germline CDR1 and CDR2: SGHRS and YFSETQ. CDR3 size: 16 residues. CDR3 bases: TGCGCCAGCAGCTCCTCCGGGACTTCCTTCACCGGGGAGCTGTTTTTT. Translated, it gives CASSSSGTSFTGELFF.

The rearrangement joins TRBV28 to TRBJ1-2, with TRBD1 matching 7 bases. V lost 5 bases, J lost 5 bases, and 11 bases stayed unmatched. The germline V gene has CDR1 MDHEN and CDR2 SYDVKM. The CDR3 spans 15 residues. CDR3 nucleotides: TGTGCCAGCAGTCTCCCCCGACAGGGAATATATGGCTACACCTTC. Amino acids: CASSLPRQGIYGYTF.

The V gene is TRBV6-5, the J gene TRBJ1-1, with 7 bases aligning to TRBD1. Germline CDR1 reads MNHEY; CDR2 reads SVGAGI. V gave up 5 bases and J gave up 5 bases; unmatched junction bases: 8. The CDR3 consists of 14 residues. The CDR3 nucleotides are TGTGCCAGCAGTCGCTCACAGGGGCGGACTGAAGCTTTCTTT. It specifies CASSRSQGRTEAFF.

This clone was counted a few times. The chain has TRBV30 and TRBJ1-1; D remains unclear. This CDR3 comprises 13 residues. Germline loops: CDR1 GTSNPN, CDR2 SVGIG (reference sequence). Between the trimmed V and J ends, which lost 0 bases and 0 bases, there was a span of 5 bases. The CDR3 region is CAWSVNMNTEAFF. As DNA, the CDR3 is TGTGCCTGGAGTGTTAACATGAACACTGAAGCTTTCTTT. The full variable domain, with the rest looked up from reference TRBV30 and TRBJ1-1, is SQTIHQWPATLVQPVGSPLSLECTVEGTSNPNLYWYRQAAGRGLQLLFYSVGIGQISSEVPQNLSASRPQDRQFILSSKKLLLSDSGFYLCAWSVNMNTEAFFGQGTRLTVV.

On this clone itself: Other DNA sequences in this specimen translate into the identical CDR3. The rearrangement links TRBV5-1 to TRBJ2-7; perhaps TRBD1 as D (6 bases). CDR1 and CDR2 from the germline V gene are SGHRS and YFSETQ. The CDR3 has 13 residues. Trimming took off 0 bases at V and 3 bases at J, with 7 bases between the two ends. As DNA, the CDR3 is TGCGCCAGCAGCTTGGGGACAGTCTACGAGCAGTACTTC. Its protein is CASSLGTVYEQYF. Using reference TRBV5-1 and TRBJ2-7 for the parts outside the CDR3, the full variable domain is KAGVTQTPRYLIKTRGQQVTLSCSPISGHRSVSWYQQTPGQGLQFLFEYFSETQRNKGNFPGRFSGRQFSNSRSEMNVSTLELGDSALYLCASSLGTVYEQYFGPGTRLTVT.

This chain links TRBV11-2 with TRBJ2-7, with TRBD1 matching 11 bases. The germline gives CDR1 SGHAT, CDR2 FQNNGV. V lost 5 bases to trimming and J lost 5 bases; unmatched junction nucleotides: 11. The CDR3 totals 16 residues. The chain's CDR3 is CASSKDLGQGGHEQYF. CDR3 coding DNA: TGTGCCAGCAGCAAGGACTTGGGACAGGGGGGCCACGAGCAGTACTTC.

This chain uses TRBV18 with TRBJ2-1; the D gene is possibly TRBD2 (5 bases). The CDR3 totals 15 residues. V gave up 0 bases and J gave up 8 bases, with 14 bases separating them. Germline lookup yields CDR1 KGHSH and CDR2 LQKENI. This CDR3 reads CASSPPWTGRDEQFF. The CDR3 DNA is TGTGCCAGCTCACCACCGTGGACTGGCAGAGATGAGCAGTTCTTC.

The chain is built from TRBV5-1 and TRBJ2-4; 7 nucleotides line up with TRBD1. The CDR3 runs 16 residues. Trimming removed 1 base from V and 4 bases from J; junction bases left unmatched: 8. Germline lookup yields CDR1 SGHRS and CDR2 YFSETQ. Here the CDR3 reads CASSLSGTDSKNIQYF. As DNA, the CDR3 is TGCGCCAGCAGCTTGTCCGGGACAGACTCTAAAAACATTCAGTACTTC.

This chain connects TRBV5-4 to TRBJ2-1; 9 bases are shared with TRBD1. The CDR3 covers 15 residues. V lost 4 bases and J lost 3; bases outside the gene matches: 5. Germline V gene lookup returns CDR1 SGHNT and CDR2 YYREEE (reference sequence). The CDR3: CASSRTGEGYNEQFF. The DNA of the CDR3 is TGTGCCAGCAGCCGGACAGGGGAGGGCTACAATGAGCAGTTCTTC.

Regarding this clone: An end of the junction differs from the germline gene, which may be a read error. The gene calls are TRBV19 and TRBJ2-7; no firm D call. In germline, CDR1 is LNHDA, CDR2 SQIVND (reference sequence). This CDR3 region has 14 residues. The chain's CDR3 is CASSWVVPSDEQYF. The CDR3 DNA reads TGTGCCAGTTCTTGGGTGGTTCCCTCCGACGAGCAGTACTTC. The full variable domain, its missing parts supplied by reference TRBV19 and TRBJ2-7, is DGGITQSPKYLFRKEGQNVTLSCEQNLNHDAMYWYRQDPGQGLRLIYYSQIVNDFQKGDIAEGYSVSREKKESFPLTVTSAQKNPTAFYLCASSWVVPSDEQYFGPGTRLTVT.

This clone was counted only a few times. V usage is TRBV5-1 and J usage is TRBJ2-2; D may be TRBD1 (5 bases). V gave up 2 bases and J gave up 7 bases, with 15 bases separating them. There are 15 residues in the CDR3. Per the germline V gene, CDR1 is SGHRS and CDR2 is YFSETQ. CDR3 amino acids: CASSLPQRQGGELFF. The CDR3 nucleotides read TGCGCCAGCAGCTTACCCCAACGCCAGGGCGGGGAGCTGTTTTTT.

The DNA for the CDR3 is TGCGCCAGCAGCATCTTAGGGACAGTCTACAATGAGCAGTTCTTC. Translation gives CASSILGTVYNEQFF. The gene calls are TRBV4-1 and TRBJ2-1, with TRBD1 matching over 7 bases. Germline CDR1 reads MGHRA; CDR2 reads YSYEKL. The trim removed 5 bases at V and 3 bases at J, leaving 7 bases unmatched. The length of the CDR3 is 15 residues.

The genes are TRBV11-2 and TRBJ1-3; D is possibly TRBD1 (6 bases). The V end was cut by 2 bases, the J end by 6 bases, with 14 bases between. The germline V gene encodes CDR1 SGHAT and CDR2 FQNNGV. The CDR3 runs 15 residues. The CDR3: CASSLTGYLENTIYF. The DNA for the CDR3 is TGTGCCAGCAGCTTAACAGGGTATTTGGAAAACACCATATATTTT.

V gene TRBV5-4 combines with J gene TRBJ2-1; 9 nucleotides align to TRBD1. CDR3 length: 15 amino acids. Trimming cost V 4 bases and J 4 bases; bases outside gene matches: 6. Germline CDR1 and CDR2: SGHNT and YYREEE (reference sequence). This CDR3 reads CASSVRDREYNEQFF. For the CDR3, the DNA is TGTGCCAGCAGCGTGCGGGACAGGGAGTACAATGAGCAGTTCTTC.

This clone was counted only a few times. The gene calls are TRBV9 and TRBJ1-5, with 7 bases aligning to TRBD1. The ends lost 0 bases at V and 5 bases at J; junction bases unmatched: 2. There are 14 residues in the CDR3. Germline-derived CDR1 and CDR2 are SGDLS and YYNGEE. The CDR3 DNA follows: TGTGCCAGCAGCGTAGGAGGGGGCGATCAGCCCCAGCATTTT. Its translation is CASSVGGGDQPQHF.

This rearrangement joins TRBV15 to TRBJ1-2; D uncertain. V lost 6 bases and J lost 4, with 9 bases in between. Germline V gene sequence: CDR1 LNHNV, CDR2 YYDKDF (reference sequence). This CDR3 spans 12 amino acids. CDR3 bases: TGTGCCACCAGTGGAGGAGCCTATGGCTACACCTTC. Its protein product is CATSGGAYGYTF.

The genes are TRBV19 and TRBJ1-1; perhaps TRBD1 as D (5 bases). The CDR3 consists of 15 residues. Trimming took 0 bases from V and 0 from J, leaving 8 bases between them. Germline assignment: CDR1 LNHDA and CDR2 SQIVND (reference sequence). The CDR3, as DNA: TGTGCCAGTAGTATAGAAGGGGTACTGAACACTGAAGCTTTCTTT. This encodes CASSIEGVLNTEAFF.

The chain has TRBV5-4 and TRBJ1-6; 7 nucleotides match TRBD1. Per the germline V gene, CDR1 is SGHNT and CDR2 is YYREEE (reference sequence). This CDR3 spans 14 amino acids. V trimming: 4 bases; J trimming: 7 bases; junction bases outside the gene matches: 5. DNA for the CDR3: TGTGCCAGCAGCGGCCGGGACAGAAATTCACCCCTCCACTTT. This codes for CASSGRDRNSPLHF.

CDR3 DNA: TGTGCCAGCAGCGGTCACGGGGGGTGGGGAGATACGCAGTATTTT. The encoded protein is CASSGHGGWGDTQYF. The rearrangement uses TRBV25-1 and TRBJ2-3; 7 nucleotides align to TRBD2. V gave up 6 bases and J gave up 5 bases; unmatched junction bases: 11. The CDR3 loop spans 15 amino acids. Germline V CDR1 and CDR2: MGHDK, SYGVNS.

The V and J genes are TRBV4-1 and TRBJ2-7, with 9 bases aligning to TRBD2. The CDR3 contains 16 residues. CDR1 and CDR2 (germline): MGHRA, YSYEKL. Trimming removed 4 bases from V and 3 bases from J; junction bases left unmatched: 10. CDR3 in amino acids: CASSREGAGGLYEQYF. CDR3 DNA sequence: TGCGCCAGCAGCCGGGAGGGAGCGGGAGGCCTCTACGAGCAGTACTTC.

The chain recombines TRBV6-5 with TRBJ1-1; the D gene is possibly TRBD1 (5 bases). V was shortened by 6 bases and J by 1 base, with 12 bases between the two germline ends. CDR3 size: 14 residues. Germline assignment: CDR1 MNHEY and CDR2 SVGAGI. This CDR3 reads CASSGRGPNTEAFF. The CDR3 region has the DNA TGTGCCAGCAGCGGTAGGGGCCCGAACACTGAAGCTTTCTTT.

This clone was recorded a few times. This chain uses TRBV10-3 with TRBJ2-7, with 9 bases identical to TRBD2. The ends lost 6 bases at V and 0 bases at J; junction bases unmatched: 6. Germline CDR1 is ENHRY and CDR2 is SYGVKD. The CDR3 has 15 residues. The DNA for the CDR3 is TGTGCCATCAGAATTAGCGGGGGCTCCTCCTACGAGCAGTACTTC. As protein: CAIRISGGSSYEQYF.

This clone came up once. This chain uses TRBV11-3 with TRBJ2-2; D is perhaps TRBD2 (6 bases). V was cut by 3 bases and J by 4 bases, with 9 bases left in between. From germline, CDR1 is SGHNT and CDR2 YENEEA. The CDR3 consists of 14 residues. The CDR3 here is CASSFWGGTGELFF. The DNA for the CDR3 is TGTGCCAGCAGCTTCTGGGGAGGCACCGGGGAGCTGTTTTTT.

The chain has TRBV19 and TRBJ1-6; D is uncertain. V gave up 1 base and J gave up 5 bases, with 12 bases separating them. The CDR3 length is 16 residues. The germline V gene has CDR1 LNHDA and CDR2 SQIVND (reference sequence). CDR3 DNA: TGTGCCAGTAGTATAGTAGGCACACTGGATAATTCACCCCTCCACTTT. It encodes CASSIVGTLDNSPLHF.